This T cell receptor beta chain emerged from a study of blood T cells in healthy people across ages. Study-wide results and caveats: Roughly linear age-related decline in beta diversity appeared, significant by age 40. The long-lived group displayed more naive CD4+ cells, plus higher diversity, than the aged donors did.

This clonotype turned up a few times. Its antigen is unidentified. Per-sample yields of isolated PBMCs were at least 6 million. Total RNA was extracted at no less than 5.5 micrograms per sample. A second PCR, run for about 6 to 11 cycles, used a sample-barcoded 5' primer plus a J-beta primer mix. MiXCR, run by TCRdb on the 5' RACE reads, gives a single entry per CDR3 protein. This table has about 1.6 million distinct CDR3 sequences, roughly 30% appearing once. CDR3 length: 13 amino acids. The germline V gene encodes CDR1 DFQATT and CDR2 SNEGSKA (reference sequence). The V gene end was trimmed by 1 base and the J gene end by 5 bases; junction bases not matched to a gene: 3.

The source is a woman aged 25 to 45 in good health. V gene TRBV20-1 combines with J gene TRBJ2-7; 9 bases line up with TRBD2. The sequenced material came from blood. For the CDR3, the DNA is TGCAGTGCTAGAGGCGGGAGGGCGGACGAGCAGTACTTC. It codes for CSARGGRADEQYF.